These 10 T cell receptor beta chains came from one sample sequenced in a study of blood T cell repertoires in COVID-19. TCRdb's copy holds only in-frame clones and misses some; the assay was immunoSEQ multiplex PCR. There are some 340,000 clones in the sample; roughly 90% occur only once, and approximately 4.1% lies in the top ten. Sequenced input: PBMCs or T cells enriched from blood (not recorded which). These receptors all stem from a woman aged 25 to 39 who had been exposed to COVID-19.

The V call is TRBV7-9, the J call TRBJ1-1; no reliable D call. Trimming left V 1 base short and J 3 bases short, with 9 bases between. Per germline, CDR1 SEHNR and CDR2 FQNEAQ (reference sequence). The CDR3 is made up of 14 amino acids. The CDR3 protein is CASSLVSPHTEAFF. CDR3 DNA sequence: TGTGCCAGCAGCTTAGTTTCTCCCCACACTGAAGCTTTCTTT.

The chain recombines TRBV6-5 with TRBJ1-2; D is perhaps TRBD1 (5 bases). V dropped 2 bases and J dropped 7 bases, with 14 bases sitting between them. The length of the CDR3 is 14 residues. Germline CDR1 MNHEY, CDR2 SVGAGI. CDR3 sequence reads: CASSYHAAGIGYTF. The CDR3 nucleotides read TGTGCCAGCAGTTACCACGCGGCAGGGATTGGCTACACCTTC.

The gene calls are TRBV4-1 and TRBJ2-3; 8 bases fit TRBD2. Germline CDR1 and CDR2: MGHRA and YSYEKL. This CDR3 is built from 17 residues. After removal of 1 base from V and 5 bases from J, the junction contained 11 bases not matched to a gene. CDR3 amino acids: CASSQVGRGPAGDTQYF. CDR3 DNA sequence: TGCGCCAGCAGCCAAGTCGGGAGGGGACCAGCGGGAGATACGCAGTATTTT.

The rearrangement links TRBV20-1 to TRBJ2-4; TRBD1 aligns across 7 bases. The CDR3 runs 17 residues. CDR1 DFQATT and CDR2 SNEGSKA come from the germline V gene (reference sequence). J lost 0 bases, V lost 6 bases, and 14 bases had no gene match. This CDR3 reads CSASGQVVLLAKNIQYF. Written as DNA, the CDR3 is TGCAGTGCCAGTGGACAGGTGGTGTTACTAGCCAAAAACATTCAGTACTTC.

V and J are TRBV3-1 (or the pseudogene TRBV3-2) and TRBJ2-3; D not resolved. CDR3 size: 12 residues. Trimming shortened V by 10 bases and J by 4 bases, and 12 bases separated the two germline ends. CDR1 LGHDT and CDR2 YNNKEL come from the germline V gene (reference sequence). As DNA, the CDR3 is TGTGCCACACAATTATTGTCAGATACGCAGTATTTT. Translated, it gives CATQLLSDTQYF.

The CDR3: CASSEMGQGTYGYTF. CDR3 nucleotide sequence: TGTGCCAGCAGTGAAATGGGACAGGGGACCTATGGCTACACCTTC. The chain carries TRBV2 and TRBJ1-2, with TRBD1 identical over 10 bases. CDR3 length: 15 amino acids. J was trimmed by 4 bases and V by 2 bases; bases with no gene match: 4. Germline-derived CDR1 and CDR2 are SNHLY and FYNNEI.

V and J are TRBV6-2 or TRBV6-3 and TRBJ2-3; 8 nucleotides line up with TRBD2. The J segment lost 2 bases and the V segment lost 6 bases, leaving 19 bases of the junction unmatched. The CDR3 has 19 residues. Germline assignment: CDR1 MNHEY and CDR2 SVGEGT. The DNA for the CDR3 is TGTGCCAGCAGCTCGGGGGGGCGGAAAAGGCCCACCACCACAGATACGCAGTATTTT. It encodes CASSSGGRKRPTTTDTQYF.

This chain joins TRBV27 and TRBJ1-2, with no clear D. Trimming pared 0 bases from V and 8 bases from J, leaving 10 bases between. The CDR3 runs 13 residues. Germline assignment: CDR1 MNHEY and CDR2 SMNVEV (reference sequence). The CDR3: CASSLSGAVGYTF. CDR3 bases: TGTGCCAGCAGTTTATCGGGAGCGGTGGGCTACACCTTC.

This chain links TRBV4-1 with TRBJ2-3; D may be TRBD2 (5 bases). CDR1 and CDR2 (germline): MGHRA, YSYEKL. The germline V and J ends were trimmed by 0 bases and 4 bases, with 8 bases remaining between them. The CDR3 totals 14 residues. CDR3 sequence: CASSQDRGSDTQYF. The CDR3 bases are TGCGCCAGCAGCCAAGATCGGGGTTCAGATACGCAGTATTTT.

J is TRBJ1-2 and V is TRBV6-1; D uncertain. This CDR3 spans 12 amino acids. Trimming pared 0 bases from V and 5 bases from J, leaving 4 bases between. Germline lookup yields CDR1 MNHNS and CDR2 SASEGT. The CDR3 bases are TGTGCCAGCAGTGAAGCCCGGTATGGCTACACCTTC. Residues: CASSEARYGYTF.